This record concerns one TCR beta chain sequence. Its specificity is not known. The CDR3 length is 12 residues. V shed 0 bases, J shed 7 bases, and the junction held 0 bases outside the gene matches. CDR1 and CDR2 from the germline V gene are LGHNA and YNFKEQ. This entry is derived from a study of cytomegalovirus exposure and HLA in healthy donors. 13 Jbeta primers and 60 Vbeta primers were used for the PCR. Profiled with immunoSEQ multiplex PCR; TCRdb holds only in-frame clones, not every one. Recorded here are more than 85,000 clones; the top ten clones represent around 5%. Study results and caveats: The productive fraction for most TCR beta V segments was about 87% or about 30% in an earlier analysis.

Material: PBMCs. The rearrangement joins TRBV4-2 to TRBJ2-7; 7 nucleotides match TRBD2. The TCR was taken from a girl aged 10 to 17 in good health and CMV-seropositive. This chain's CDR3 is CASSQEGGEQYF. CDR3 DNA: TGTGCCAGCAGCCAAGAGGGGGGGGAGCAGTACTTC.